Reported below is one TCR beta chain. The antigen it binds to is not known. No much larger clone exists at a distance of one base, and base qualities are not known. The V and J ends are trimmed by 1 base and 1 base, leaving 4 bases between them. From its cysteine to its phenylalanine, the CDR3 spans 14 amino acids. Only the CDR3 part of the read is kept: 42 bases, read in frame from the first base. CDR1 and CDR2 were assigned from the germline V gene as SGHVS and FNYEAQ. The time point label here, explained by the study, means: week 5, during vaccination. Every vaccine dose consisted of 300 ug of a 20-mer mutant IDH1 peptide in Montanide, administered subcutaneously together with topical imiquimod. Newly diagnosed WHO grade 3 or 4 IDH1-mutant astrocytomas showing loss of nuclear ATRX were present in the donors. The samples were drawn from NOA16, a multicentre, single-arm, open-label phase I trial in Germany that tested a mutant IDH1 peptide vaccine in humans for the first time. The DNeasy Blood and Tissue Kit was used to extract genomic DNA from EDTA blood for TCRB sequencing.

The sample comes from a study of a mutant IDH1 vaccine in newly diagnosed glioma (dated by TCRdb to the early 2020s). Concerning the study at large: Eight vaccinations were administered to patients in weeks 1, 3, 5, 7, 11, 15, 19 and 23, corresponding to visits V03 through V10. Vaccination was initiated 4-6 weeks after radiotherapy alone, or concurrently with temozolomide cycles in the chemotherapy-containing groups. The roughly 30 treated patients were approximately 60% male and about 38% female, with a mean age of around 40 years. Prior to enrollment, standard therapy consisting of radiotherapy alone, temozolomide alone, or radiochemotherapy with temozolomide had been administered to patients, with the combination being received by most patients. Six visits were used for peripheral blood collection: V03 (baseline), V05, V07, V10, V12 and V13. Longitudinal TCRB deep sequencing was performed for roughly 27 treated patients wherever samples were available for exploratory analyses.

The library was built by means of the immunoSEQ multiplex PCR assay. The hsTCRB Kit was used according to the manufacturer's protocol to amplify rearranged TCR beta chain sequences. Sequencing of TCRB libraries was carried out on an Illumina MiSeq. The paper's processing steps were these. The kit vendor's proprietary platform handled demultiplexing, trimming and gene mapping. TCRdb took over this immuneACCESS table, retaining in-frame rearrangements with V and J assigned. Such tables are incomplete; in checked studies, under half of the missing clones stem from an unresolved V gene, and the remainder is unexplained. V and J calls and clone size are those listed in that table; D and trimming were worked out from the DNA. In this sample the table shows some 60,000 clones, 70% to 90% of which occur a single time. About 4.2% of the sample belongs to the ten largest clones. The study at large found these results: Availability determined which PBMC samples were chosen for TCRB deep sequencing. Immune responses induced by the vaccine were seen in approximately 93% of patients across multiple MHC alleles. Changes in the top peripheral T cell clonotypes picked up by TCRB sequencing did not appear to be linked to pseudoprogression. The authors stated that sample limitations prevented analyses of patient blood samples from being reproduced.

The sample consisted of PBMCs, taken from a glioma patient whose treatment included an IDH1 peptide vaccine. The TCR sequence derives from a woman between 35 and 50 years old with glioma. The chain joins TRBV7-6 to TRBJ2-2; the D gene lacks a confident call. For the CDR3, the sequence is CASSLEGNTGELFF. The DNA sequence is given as TGTGCCAGCAGCTTAGAGGGGAACACCGGGGAGCTGTTTTTT.